These 4 T cell receptor beta chains share one sample of origin, sequenced in a study of type 1 regulatory T cells. MiXCR, run by TCRdb on the reads, gives a single entry per CDR3 protein. This sample carries about 59,000 distinct CDR3 sequences, less than 70% of them seen once, and the ten largest clones take around 1.9%. These receptors lack a known antigen. The sample consisted of cultured non-Tr1 T cells, either the whole culture or a sorted T cell fraction (not recorded which). All receptors come from a human donor in good health.

The chain combines TRBV9 with TRBJ2-7; D gene ambiguous. Germline V gene lookup returns CDR1 SGDLS and CDR2 YYNGEE. The CDR3 contains 14 residues. V was shortened by 0 bases and J by 0 bases, with 7 bases between the two germline ends. CDR3 sequence (DNA): TGTGCCAGCAGCGTAGGAGTCAACTCCTACGAGCAGTACTTC. It yields the protein CASSVGVNSYEQYF.

The chain has TRBV14 and TRBJ2-3; TRBD2 agrees at 11 bases. The CDR3 is made up of 16 amino acids. Germline CDR1 is SGHDN and CDR2 is FVKESK. The ends lost 4 bases at V and 3 bases at J; junction bases unmatched: 6. CDR3 sequence (DNA): TGTGCCAGCAGCCCCACTAGCGGGAGTGGAACAGATACGCAGTATTTT. Protein product: CASSPTSGSGTDTQYF.

This clonotype was observed a handful of times. This chain connects TRBV5-1 to TRBJ2-1; either TRBD1 or TRBD2 may supply D (5 bases each). V was trimmed by 2 bases and J by 7 bases, leaving 13 bases between them. CDR1 is SGHRS, CDR2 YFSETQ, per germline. This CDR3 is built from 14 residues. The CDR3 bases are TGCGCCAGCAGCTTCCCGGACTCAGGGAATGAGCAGTTCTTC. This gives the protein CASSFPDSGNEQFF.

A word on this clonotype: A much larger clonotype is one base distant, so this may be a read error. This chain joins TRBV5-1 and TRBJ1-1, with 7 nucleotides matching TRBD1. The CDR3 has 15 amino acids. Germline-derived CDR1 and CDR2 are SGHRS and YFSETQ. This CDR3 reads CANSLMTGRETEAFF. As DNA, the CDR3 is TGCGCCAACAGCTTAATGACAGGGAGGGAAACTGAAGCTTTCTTT.